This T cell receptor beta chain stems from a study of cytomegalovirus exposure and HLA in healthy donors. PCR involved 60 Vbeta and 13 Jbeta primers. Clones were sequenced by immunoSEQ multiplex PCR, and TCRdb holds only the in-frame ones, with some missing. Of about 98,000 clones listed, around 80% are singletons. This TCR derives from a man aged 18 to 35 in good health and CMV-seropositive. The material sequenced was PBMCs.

The CDR3 region has the DNA TGTGCCAGTAGTAGCGGGACTTGGGGCTCCTACGAGCAGTACTTC. It is translated as CASSSGTWGSYEQYF. This chain links TRBV19 with TRBJ2-7; perhaps TRBD2 as D (6 bases). The germline V gene has CDR1 LNHDA and CDR2 SQIVND (reference sequence). V lost 4 bases and J lost 0, with 13 bases in between. The CDR3 loop spans 15 amino acids.